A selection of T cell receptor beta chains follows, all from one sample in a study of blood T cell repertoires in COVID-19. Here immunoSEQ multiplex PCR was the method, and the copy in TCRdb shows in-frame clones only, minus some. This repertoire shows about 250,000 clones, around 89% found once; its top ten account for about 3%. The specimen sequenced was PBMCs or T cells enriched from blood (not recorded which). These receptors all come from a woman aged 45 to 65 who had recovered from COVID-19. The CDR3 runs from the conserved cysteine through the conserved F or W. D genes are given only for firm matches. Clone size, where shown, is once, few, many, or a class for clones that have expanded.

CASSLRPGTYEQYF,TGTGCCAGCAGCTTGAGGCCGGGGACCTACGAGCAGTACTTC,-,TRBJ2-7,TRBV5-8,-
CASSLGGRTGVSPLHF,TGTGCCAGCAGTTTGGGGGGTAGGACAGGGGTATCACCCCTCCACTTT,-,TRBJ1-6,TRBV28,TRBD1
CATSDSAGGSYGYTF,TGTGCCACCAGTGATTCGGCAGGGGGCAGCTATGGCTACACCTTC,-,TRBJ1-2,TRBV24-1,TRBD1
CASARGRGSYGYTF,TGTGCCAGCGCCCGGGGGAGAGGAAGCTATGGCTACACCTTC,-,TRBJ1-2,TRBV28,-
CASSLRQGLGYTF,TGTGCCAGCAGCTTAAGGCAGGGACTTGGCTACACCTTC,-,TRBJ1-2,TRBV7-8,-
CAISELGTKNTEAFF,TGTGCCATCAGTGAGCTTGGGACAAAGAACACTGAAGCTTTCTTT,-,TRBJ1-1,TRBV10-3,-
CASSEQLAGAYNEQFF,TGTGCCAGCAGCGAGCAACTAGCGGGGGCCTACAATGAGCAGTTCTTC,-,TRBJ2-1,TRBV9,TRBD2
CASSIPGLSSGNTIYF,TGTGCCAGCAGTATACCGGGACTCAGCTCTGGAAACACCATATATTTT,-,TRBJ1-3,TRBV28,-
CASSLGTSGQETQYF,TGTGCCAGCAGCTTGGGGACTAGCGGGCAAGAGACCCAGTACTTC,-,TRBJ2-5,TRBV5-6,TRBD2
CASSQGWGQPQHF,TGTGCCAGCAGCCAGGGATGGGGCCAGCCCCAGCATTTT,-,TRBJ1-5,TRBV7-2,-
CASSGQGGTEAFF,TGTGCCAGCAGCGGACAGGGCGGCACTGAAGCTTTCTTT,-,TRBJ1-1,TRBV11-1,TRBD1
CASSGEMESQPQHF,TGTGCCAGCAGCGGAGAGATGGAGTCACAGCCCCAGCATTTT,-,TRBJ1-5,TRBV9,-
CASSVGLAGGGETQYF,TGTGCCAGCAGCGTAGGACTAGCGGGAGGTGGAGAGACCCAGTACTTC,-,TRBJ2-5,TRBV9,TRBD2
CASSFLAGMRDEQFF,TGTGCCAGCAGTTTTCTAGCGGGGATGAGGGATGAGCAGTTCTTC,-,TRBJ2-1,TRBV27,TRBD2
CASRFDRNTGELFF,TGTGCCAGCAGATTCGACAGGAACACCGGGGAGCTGTTTTTT,-,TRBJ2-2,TRBV7-2,-
CASSLAGSSLGQETQYF,TGCGCCAGCAGCTTGGCCGGCAGTAGCTTGGGCCAAGAGACCCAGTACTTC,-,TRBJ2-5,TRBV5-1,-
CASSYSGGESEQYF,TGTGCCAGCAGTTATAGCGGGGGCGAGAGCGAGCAGTACTTC,-,TRBJ2-7,TRBV28,TRBD2
CASSSRHDRRLPPLHF,TGTGCCAGCAGTTCACGCCACGACAGGCGCTTACCACCCCTCCACTTT,-,TRBJ1-6,TRBV6-2/TRBV6-3,-
CASSKGHNSNQPQHF,TGTGCCAGCAGCAAGGGACACAATAGCAATCAGCCCCAGCATTTT,-,TRBJ1-5,TRBV11-2,-
CASSLVRGNSPLHF,TGTGCCAGCAGCTTAGTCAGGGGCAACTCACCCCTCCACTTT,-,TRBJ1-6,TRBV7-8,-
CASSLTSREQYF,TGTGCCAGCAGTTTAACGTCCCGGGAGCAGTACTTC,-,TRBJ2-7,TRBV28,-
CASSQTGDLGTEAFF,TGTGCCAGCAGCCAGACAGGGGACTTGGGCACTGAAGCTTTCTTT,-,TRBJ1-1,TRBV4-2,TRBD1
CAWSVRRVQETQYF,TGTGCCTGGAGTGTACGGCGGGTTCAAGAGACCCAGTACTTC,-,TRBJ2-5,TRBV30,-
CATSDRGTSRVNEQFF,TGTGCCACCAGTGATCGCGGGACTAGCAGGGTCAATGAGCAGTTCTTC,-,TRBJ2-1,TRBV24-1,TRBD2
CASSEGGSGGSHTQYF,TGTGCCAGCAGTGAAGGGGGGTCGGGCGGGAGCCATACGCAGTATTTT,few,TRBJ2-3,TRBV28,-
CAWRVEGATNEKLFF,TGTGCCTGGAGGGTCGAGGGGGCAACTAATGAAAAACTGTTTTTT,once,TRBJ1-4,TRBV30,-
CASSTWTPKNTEAFF,TGTGCCAGCAGCACCTGGACACCGAAGAACACTGAAGCTTTCTTT,-,TRBJ1-1,TRBV7-9,-
CASSPRLAGAPYNEQFF,TGTGCCAGCAGCCCCCGACTAGCGGGGGCTCCCTACAATGAGCAGTTCTTC,-,TRBJ2-1,TRBV4-2,TRBD2
CASSLSYRVSNSPLHF,TGTGCCAGCAGTTTATCCTACAGGGTCTCGAATTCACCCCTCCACTTT,once,TRBJ1-6,TRBV27,-
CASSGRDRGRPEAFF,TGTGCCAGCAGCGGACGGGACAGGGGGCGACCTGAAGCTTTCTTT,-,TRBJ1-1,TRBV27,TRBD1
CASSLVGGAEDTQYF,TGTGCCAGCAGCTTAGTTGGCGGGGCGGAAGATACGCAGTATTTT,-,TRBJ2-3,TRBV11-2,-
CASSKVGVPGTSSYNEQFF,TGTGCCAGCAGTAAAGTAGGGGTTCCTGGTACCAGCTCCTACAATGAGCAGTTCTTC,-,TRBJ2-1,TRBV7-2,-
CAWTTGGTDTQYF,TGTGCCTGGACGACAGGGGGCACAGATACGCAGTATTTT,-,TRBJ2-3,TRBV30,TRBD1
CASRVRGGQETQYF,TGTGCCAGCCGTGTCAGGGGTGGCCAAGAGACCCAGTACTTC,once,TRBJ2-5,TRBV6-6,-
CATGLAGESNEQFF,TGTGCCACCGGACTAGCGGGAGAATCCAATGAGCAGTTCTTC,-,TRBJ2-1,TRBV10-3,TRBD2
CASSPRRDRVYHEQYF,TGTGCCAGCAGCCCTCGCCGGGACAGGGTATACCACGAGCAGTACTTC,once,TRBJ2-7,TRBV6-2/TRBV6-3,TRBD1
CASRSSWNTEAFF,TGTGCCAGCAGGAGTAGTTGGAACACTGAAGCTTTCTTT,-,TRBJ1-1,TRBV28,-
CASSPGDRLNTEAFF,TGTGCCAGCAGTCCCGGGGACAGGTTGAACACTGAAGCTTTCTTT,-,TRBJ1-1,TRBV28,TRBD1
CASSSMIGTEAFF,TGTGCCAGCAGCTCCATGATCGGCACTGAAGCTTTCTTT,once,TRBJ1-1,TRBV7-3,-
CASSQALTGFENTIYF,TGTGCCAGCAGCCAAGCCCTGACAGGTTTTGAAAACACCATATATTTT,-,TRBJ1-3,TRBV3-1/TRBV3-2,-
CASSSGGTSRPLHF,TGTGCCAGCAGTTCGGGGGGGACTTCGAGGCCCCTCCACTTT,-,TRBJ1-6,TRBV27,-
CASSYAQIYEQYF,TGTGCCAGCAGTTACGCACAGATCTACGAGCAGTACTTC,-,TRBJ2-7,TRBV6-6,-